These 27 T cell receptor gamma chains came from one sample sequenced in a study of gamma-delta T cells after stem cell transplantation. TCRdb applied CATT to the RT-PCR reads for clone calling. The repertoire consists of roughly 1,900 gamma-chain clones, with roughly 3.3% occurring once and the leading ten covering approximately 30%. Sequenced: gamma-delta T cells. Receptors were obtained from a human donor. It is not recorded whose cells these are; they may come from a transplant donor.

This clone was seen only a few times. This may stem from a read error, because a much larger clone lies one nucleotide away. Other DNA sequences from this sample encode an identical CDR3 as well. V gene TRGV9 combines with J gene TRGJP. The germline gives CDR1 GITISATS, CDR2 ISYDGTV (reference sequence). The CDR3 consists of 16 residues. After removal of 3 bases from V and 7 bases from J, the junction contained 6 bases not matched to a gene. The CDR3 loop is CALWEHQELGKKIKVF. The CDR3 DNA reads as TGTGCCTTGTGGGAGCACCAGGAGTTGGGCAAAAAAATCAAGGTATTT.

By sample share, this clone is large (0.1 to 1%). Distinct nucleotide sequences in the sample also encode this CDR3. The CDR3 is CALWEVQGELGKKIKVF. CDR3 coding DNA: TGTGCCTTGTGGGAGGTGCAAGGAGAGTTGGGCAAAAAAATCAAGGTATTT. V usage is TRGV9 and J usage is TRGJP. Germline V gene lookup returns CDR1 GITISATS and CDR2 ISYDGTV (reference sequence). Germline trimming cut 0 bases from V and 6 bases from J; bases unmatched to any gene: 5. The CDR3 is 17 residues long.

About this clone: The protein recorded in TCRdb matches a much larger clone and deviates from this DNA's translation at residue 4, suggesting a read error; the protein here is obtained by translating the DNA. This chain links TRGV3 with TRGJ1 or TRGJ2. Per germline, CDR1 VTNTFY and CDR2 YDVSTARD (reference sequence). This CDR3 is built from 14 residues. CDR3 amino acids: CATGDRFRGYKKLF. For the CDR3, the DNA is TGTGCCACCGGGGACAGGTTTCGGGGTTATAAGAAACTCTTT.

For this clone: TCRdb has a much larger clone's protein, which differs at residue 4 from the translation of this DNA, likely because of a read error; what is shown is the protein translated from the DNA. The rearrangement links TRGV8 to TRGJP2. The CDR3 has 16 residues. CDR1 is VENAVY and CDR2 is YDSYNSRV in the germline V gene. The CDR3 sequence is CATRDSGYSSDWIKTF. CDR3 DNA: TGTGCCACCCGGGATAGTGGCTATAGTAGTGATTGGATCAAGACGTTT.

In its sample, this clone ranks as medium-sized. The chain has TRGV9 and TRGJ1 or TRGJ2. The CDR3 extends over 13 amino acids. The V gene's germline CDR1 is GITISATS and CDR2 ISYDGTV (reference sequence). The V segment lost 0 bases and the J segment 1 base; nucleotides outside the gene matches: 0. CDR3 nucleotides: TGTGCCTTGTGGGAGGTGAATTATTATAAGAAACTCTTT. Amino acids: CALWEVNYYKKLF.

This clone came up a few times. Being one base from a much bigger clone, this may be a read error. This sample also contains other DNA sequences that code for the same CDR3. The rearrangement uses TRGV9 and TRGJP. This CDR3 spans 19 amino acids. CDR1 and CDR2 from the germline V gene are GITISATS and ISYDGTV (reference sequence). Trimming removed 1 base from V and 4 bases from J; junction bases left unmatched: 10. The CDR3 DNA reads TGTGCCTTGTGGGAGGTACAGGGTAGACAAGAGTTGGGCAAAAAAATCAAGGTATTT. This gives the protein CALWEVQGRQELGKKIKVF.

The table lists this clone with a few counts. A read error may explain this, as a much larger clone is one base away. Other DNA sequences from this sample encode an identical CDR3 as well. The V gene is TRGV9, the J gene TRGJP. The CDR3 contains 17 residues. Germline values: CDR1 GITISATS, CDR2 ISYDGTV (reference sequence). In DNA form, the CDR3 reads TGTGCCTTATGGGAGGCGCCTGGGGAGTTGGGCAAAAAAATCAAGGTATTT. Amino acids: CALWEAPGELGKKIKVF.

This clone is medium-sized. The chain links TRGV3 to TRGJ1 or TRGJ2. This CDR3 comprises 16 residues. Germline V gives CDR1 VTNTFY, CDR2 YDVSTARD (reference sequence). V was pared by 2 bases and J by 7 bases, with 17 bases of the junction left unmatched. The CDR3 spells CATWDTPPFLGYKKLF. The CDR3 DNA is TGTGCCACCTGGGACACGCCCCCCTTTTTAGGGTATAAGAAACTCTTT.

Regarding this clone: A clone one base away is much larger, so this may be a read error. Different DNA sequences within this sample yield the same CDR3. This chain's CDR3 is CALWEAMQELGKKIKVF. The CDR3 nucleotides are TGCGCCTTGTGGGAGGCTATGCAAGAGTTGGGCAAAAAAATCAAGGTATTT. The chain recombines TRGV9 with TRGJP. The CDR3 totals 17 residues. CDR1 is GITISATS, CDR2 ISYDGTV, per germline (reference sequence).

This clone came up a few times. The protein TCRdb lists belongs to a much larger clone and differs from this DNA's translation at residue 4, which points to a read error; the protein shown is made from the DNA. The CDR3 loop reads CATRDDPKKLF. CDR3 in DNA: TGTGCCACCCGGGACGACCCTAAGAAACTCTTT. This chain connects TRGV2 to TRGJ1 or TRGJ2. Germline loops: CDR1 EGSNGY, CDR2 YDSYNSKV. CDR3 length: 11 amino acids.

This clone rates as medium-sized. The genes are TRGV9 and TRGJ1 or TRGJ2. V shed 4 bases, J shed 3 bases, and the junction held 6 bases outside the gene matches. The germline CDR1 and CDR2 sequences are GITISATS and ISYDGTV (reference sequence). This CDR3 is 13 amino acids long. In nucleotides, the CDR3 is TGTGCCTTGTGGGAAAAGCCTTATTATAAGAAACTCTTT. This codes for CALWEKPYYKKLF.

This clone is medium-sized. Distinct nucleotide sequences in the sample also encode this CDR3. This sequence joins TRGV9 and TRGJP. CDR1 GITISATS and CDR2 ISYDGTV come from the germline V gene (reference sequence). The CDR3 extends over 16 amino acids. With 1 base clipped from V and 7 bases from J, the junction kept 4 bases outside the gene matches. The chain's CDR3 is CALWEVGELGKKIKVF. The CDR3 DNA reads as TGTGCCTTGTGGGAGGTTGGCGAGTTGGGCAAAAAAATCAAGGTATTT.

Within the sample, this clone is medium-sized (0.01 to 0.1%). The chain couples TRGV2 to TRGJ1 or TRGJ2. The V gene end was trimmed by 2 bases and the J gene end by 0 bases; junction bases not matched to a gene: 4. CDR3 length: 14 amino acids. The V gene's germline CDR1 is EGSNGY and CDR2 YDSYNSKV. Here the CDR3 DNA reads TGTGCCACCTGGGACGCCCTGAATTATTATAAGAAACTCTTT. It yields the protein CATWDALNYYKKLF.

This clone is categorized as medium-sized. This chain links TRGV3 with TRGJ1 or TRGJ2. V shed 3 bases, J shed 1 base, and the junction held 6 bases outside the gene matches. This CDR3 has 14 amino acids. Germline CDR1 VTNTFY, CDR2 YDVSTARD (reference sequence). For the CDR3, the DNA is TGTGCCACCTGGGACGGAATTAATTATTATAAGAAACTCTTT. Protein sequence: CATWDGINYYKKLF.

Judged by abundance, this clone is medium-sized. The V gene is TRGV9, the J gene TRGJ1 or TRGJ2. Germline trimming cut 2 bases from V and 8 bases from J; bases unmatched to any gene: 9. The CDR3 extends over 13 amino acids. Germline V CDR1 and CDR2: GITISATS, ISYDGTV (reference sequence). CDR3 nucleotides: TGTGCCTTGTGGGAGGCCCGTAGGCATAAGAAACTCTTT. Amino acid sequence: CALWEARRHKKLF.

Sample share makes this clone medium-sized. Other DNA sequences in this specimen translate into the identical CDR3. The V call is TRGV9, the J call TRGJP. The CDR3 has 16 residues. Per the germline V gene, CDR1 is GITISATS and CDR2 is ISYDGTV (reference sequence). The V gene end was trimmed by 2 bases and the J gene end by 6 bases; junction bases not matched to a gene: 4. The CDR3 sequence is CALWEARELGKKIKVF. The CDR3 DNA sequence: TGTGCCTTGTGGGAGGCCAGAGAGTTGGGCAAAAAAATCAAGGTATTT.

This clone was found a few times. This may stem from a read error, because a much larger clone lies one nucleotide away. Other DNA sequences in the same sample also yield this CDR3. The gene calls are TRGV9 and TRGJP. V was clipped by 4 bases and J by 4 bases; unmatched bases: 4. Germline assignment: CDR1 GITISATS and CDR2 ISYDGTV (reference sequence). The CDR3 extends over 16 amino acids. CDR3: CALWEYQELGKKIKVF. CDR3 bases: TGTGCCTTGTGGGAATACCAAGAGTTGGGCAAAAAAATCAAGGTATTT.

Comment on this clone: A read error is possible here, since a much larger clone lies one base away. Other DNA sequences in this sample translate to the same CDR3. The V gene is TRGV9, the J gene TRGJP. This CDR3 is 18 amino acids long. CDR1 is GITISATS and CDR2 is ISYDGTV in the germline V gene (reference sequence). The trim removed 0 bases at V and 11 bases at J, leaving 13 bases unmatched. The DNA of the CDR3 is TGTGCCTTGTGGGAGGTGACACCTTTCGGGCTGGGCAAAAAAATCAAGGTATTT. It translates to CALWEVTPFGLGKKIKVF.

This clone rates as medium-sized (0.01 to 0.1%). The rearrangement links TRGV9 to TRGJP. J lost 9 bases, V lost 3 bases, and 11 bases had no gene match. This CDR3 region has 17 residues. Germline CDR1 reads GITISATS; CDR2 reads ISYDGTV (reference sequence). Here the CDR3 reads CALWENAAGLGKKIKVF. Written as DNA, the CDR3 is TGTGCCTTGTGGGAGAATGCCGCAGGGTTGGGCAAAAAAATCAAGGTATTT.

This clone was observed a handful of times. A far larger clone is only one base removed, so a read error is likely. In the same sample, other DNA sequences code for this CDR3. The CDR3 DNA reads as TGTGCCACCTGGGATGACTATTATAAGAAACTATTT. It encodes CATWDDYYKKLF. The rearrangement joins TRGV4 to TRGJ1 or TRGJ2. This CDR3 region has 12 residues. Germline loops: CDR1 EGSTGY, CDR2 YDSYTSSV.

This clone qualifies as large. Other DNA sequences within the sample encode an identical CDR3. The chain combines TRGV9 with TRGJP. With V trimmed by 0 bases and J by 7 bases, 3 bases remained unmatched. The V gene's germline CDR1 is GITISATS and CDR2 ISYDGTV (reference sequence). The CDR3 loop spans 16 amino acids. Here the CDR3 DNA reads TGTGCCTTGTGGGAGGTGCGGGAGTTGGGCAAAAAAATCAAGGTATTT. It codes for CALWEVRELGKKIKVF.

As regards this clone: The identical CDR3 is also encoded by other nucleotide sequences in the sample. The rearrangement links TRGV9 to TRGJ1 or TRGJ2. Germline loops: CDR1 GITISATS, CDR2 ISYDGTV (reference sequence). V trimming: 1 base; J trimming: 0 bases; junction bases outside the gene matches: 12. The CDR3 covers 17 residues. For the CDR3, the DNA is TGTGCCTTGTGGGAGGTCCCGATTGTATCGAATTATTATAAGAAACTCTTT. Amino acid sequence: CALWEVPIVSNYYKKLF.

There are a few counts of this clone. This sequence is one base from a far larger clone and is likely a read error. This chain connects TRGV9 to TRGJP. CDR1 is GITISATS, CDR2 ISYDGTV, per germline (reference sequence). The CDR3 runs 16 residues. The CDR3 sequence is CALWESQGLGKKIKVF. For the CDR3, the DNA is TGTGCCTTGTGGGAGAGTCAAGGGTTGGGCAAAAAAATCAAGGTATTT.

This clone ranks as medium-sized (0.01 to 0.1%). The sample has other DNA sequences that encode this CDR3 too. The V gene is TRGV3, the J gene TRGJP2. Germline CDR1 is VTNTFY and CDR2 is YDVSTARD (reference sequence). The CDR3 runs 17 residues. The trim removed 0 bases at V and 3 bases at J, leaving 10 bases unmatched. CDR3 nucleotides: TGTGCCACCTGGGACAGGCCGAAAGTGGGTAGTGATTGGATCAAGACGTTT. It encodes CATWDRPKVGSDWIKTF.

This clone has just a few counts. The rearrangement links TRGV9 to TRGJP. J gave up 8 bases and V 2 bases, and 9 bases lay outside the gene matches. Germline values: CDR1 GITISATS, CDR2 ISYDGTV (reference sequence). The CDR3 runs to 17 residues. The CDR3 DNA reads as TGTGCCTTGTGGGAGGAATCCTCGAAGTTGGGCAAAAAAATCAAGGTATTT. Its protein product is CALWEESSKLGKKIKVF.

By share, this clone counts as medium-sized. Different DNA sequences within this sample yield the same CDR3. V and J are TRGV9 and TRGJP. With 6 bases clipped from V and 4 bases from J, the junction kept 6 bases outside the gene matches. The CDR3 covers 16 residues. The germline V gene has CDR1 GITISATS and CDR2 ISYDGTV (reference sequence). The CDR3 is CALWKLQELGKKIKVF. Written as DNA, the CDR3 is TGTGCCTTGTGGAAACTACAAGAGTTGGGCAAAAAAATCAAGGTATTT.

Points on this clone: One base separates it from a far larger clone, so it is likely a read error. This CDR3 is also generated by other DNA sequences in the sample. The chain couples TRGV9 to TRGJP. The V gene end was trimmed by 6 bases and the J gene end by 8 bases; junction bases not matched to a gene: 7. Germline CDR1 GITISATS, CDR2 ISYDGTV (reference sequence). The CDR3 consists of 15 residues. CDR3 DNA sequence: TGTGCCTTGTGGACCGCCAAGTTGGGCAAAAAAATCAAGGTATTT. Translating it yields CALWTAKLGKKIKVF.